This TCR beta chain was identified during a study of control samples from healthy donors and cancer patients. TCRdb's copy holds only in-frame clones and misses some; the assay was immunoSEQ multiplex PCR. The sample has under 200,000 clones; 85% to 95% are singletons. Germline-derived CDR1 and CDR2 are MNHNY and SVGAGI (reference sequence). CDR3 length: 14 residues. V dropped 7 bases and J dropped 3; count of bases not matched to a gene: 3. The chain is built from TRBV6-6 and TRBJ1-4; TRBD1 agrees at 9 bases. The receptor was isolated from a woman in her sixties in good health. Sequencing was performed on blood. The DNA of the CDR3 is TGTGCCAGCACCCGACAGGGGGCTAATGAAAAACTGTTTTTT. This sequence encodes CASTRQGANEKLFF.